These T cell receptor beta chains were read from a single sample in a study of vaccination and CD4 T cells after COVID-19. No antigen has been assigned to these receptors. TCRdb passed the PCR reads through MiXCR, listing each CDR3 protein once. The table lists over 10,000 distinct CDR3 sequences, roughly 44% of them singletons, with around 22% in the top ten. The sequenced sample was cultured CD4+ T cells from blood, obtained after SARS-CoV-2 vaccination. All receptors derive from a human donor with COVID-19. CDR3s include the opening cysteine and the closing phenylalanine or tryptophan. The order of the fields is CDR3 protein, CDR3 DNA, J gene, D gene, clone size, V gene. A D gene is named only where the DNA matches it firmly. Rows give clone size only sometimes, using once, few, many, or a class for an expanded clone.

CDR3: CASSLDGGNQYF; DNA: TGTGCCAGCAGCTTAGACGGAGGAAACCAGTACTTC; J: TRBJ2-5; D: -; size: few; V: TRBV7-3
CDR3: CAWGRAGRYQETQYF; DNA: TGTGCCTGGGGAAGAGCGGGGAGGTACCAAGAGACCCAGTACTTC; J: TRBJ2-5; D: TRBD2; size: few; V: TRBV30
CDR3: CASRKIGLGNSPLHF; DNA: TGTGCCAGCAGAAAGATCGGGCTTGGAAATTCACCCCTCCACTTT; J: TRBJ1-6; D: -; size: -; V: TRBV5-8
CDR3: CASSLVVSGSTDTQYF; DNA: TGTGCCAGCAGCTTAGTTGTTAGCGGGAGCACAGATACGCAGTATTTT; J: TRBJ2-3; D: TRBD2; size: few; V: TRBV7-2
CDR3: CASSIRTGDETQYF; DNA: TGTGCCAGTAGTATCCGGACAGGGGACGAGACCCAGTACTTC; J: TRBJ2-5; D: TRBD1; size: -; V: TRBV19
CDR3: CASSQWGSYEQYF; DNA: TGTGCCAGCAGCCAGTGGGGATCTTACGAGCAGTACTTC; J: TRBJ2-7; D: -; size: few; V: TRBV14
CDR3: CASSLDLQGGSPLHF; DNA: TGTGCCAGCAGCTTGGATTTGCAGGGTGGGTCACCCCTCCACTTT; J: TRBJ1-6; D: -; size: -; V: TRBV5-4
CDR3: CASSFRQGRTDTQYF; DNA: TGTGCCAGCAGTTTCCGACAGGGGAGGACAGATACGCAGTATTTT; J: TRBJ2-3; D: TRBD1; size: -; V: TRBV28
CDR3: CASSMGSSLAAFF; DNA: TGTGCCAGTAGTATGGGCAGCTCCCTGGCAGCTTTCTTT; J: TRBJ1-1; D: -; size: -; V: TRBV19
CDR3: CASSNRAGKVADAQYF; DNA: TGCGCCAGCAGCAACCGAGCGGGGAAGGTAGCAGATGCGCAGTATTTT; J: TRBJ2-3; D: TRBD2; size: -; V: TRBV5-1
CDR3: CASSQRGGVEKLFF; DNA: TGCGCCAGCAGCCAGAGAGGGGGAGTCGAAAAACTGTTTTTT; J: TRBJ1-4; D: -; size: -; V: TRBV4-1
CDR3: CASSVDRGLIGYTF; DNA: TGTGCCAGCAGCGTCGACAGGGGGCTAATAGGCTACACCTTC; J: TRBJ1-2; D: TRBD1; size: few; V: TRBV7-2
CDR3: CASIARGNTGELFF; DNA: TGTGCCAGCATTGCCAGGGGAAACACCGGGGAGCTGTTTTTT; J: TRBJ2-2; D: -; size: once; V: TRBV7-2
CDR3: CSAREDYGTNEQYF; DNA: TGCAGTGCTAGGGAAGATTACGGGACCAACGAGCAGTACTTC; J: TRBJ2-7; D: -; size: once; V: TRBV20-1
CDR3: CASSPTPGAEAFF; DNA: TGTGCCAGCAGCCCAACCCCGGGCGCTGAAGCTTTCTTT; J: TRBJ1-1; D: -; size: -; V: TRBV7-3
CDR3: CSVATSGYTF; DNA: TGCAGCGTCGCGACAAGTGGCTACACCTTC; J: TRBJ1-2; D: -; size: -; V: TRBV29-1
CDR3: CASSVRDRGGEQYF; DNA: TGTGCCAGTAGTGTCCGGGACAGGGGTGGGGAGCAGTACTTC; J: TRBJ2-7; D: TRBD1; size: few; V: TRBV19
CDR3: CSGQDRAYGYTF; DNA: TGCAGTGGGCAAGACAGGGCTTATGGCTACACCTTC; J: TRBJ1-2; D: TRBD1; size: -; V: TRBV20-1
CDR3: CASSYSRTGMGLGSPLHF; DNA: TGTGCCAGCAGTTACTCGAGGACGGGGATGGGCCTTGGTTCACCCCTCCACTTT; J: TRBJ1-6; D: -; size: -; V: TRBV6-5
CDR3: CASSSFEGSRNTIYF; DNA: TGTGCCAGCAGCTCATTCGAGGGATCTAGAAACACCATATATTTT; J: TRBJ1-3; D: -; size: -; V: TRBV7-9
CDR3: CASRRQGQETQYF; DNA: TGTGCCAGTAGGAGACAGGGCCAAGAGACCCAGTACTTC; J: TRBJ2-5; D: TRBD1; size: once; V: TRBV19
CDR3: CASSEAQRGATYNEQFF; DNA: TGTGCCAGCAGTGAAGCTCAGCGGGGGGCCACATACAATGAGCAGTTCTTC; J: TRBJ2-1; D: TRBD2; size: -; V: TRBV2